The rows below give T cell receptor beta chains drawn from one sample of a study of blood T cell repertoires in COVID-19. The protocol was immunoSEQ multiplex PCR, while the TCRdb copy is restricted to in-frame clones and leaves out a portion. The table has 200,000 to 300,000 clones, around nine tenths seen once. The specimen was peripheral blood. The source is a woman in her sixties with COVID-19, enrolled during active disease. Each CDR3 is given with its conserved first and last residue. The D gene is left open where the match is weak. Clone size is stated in some rows and not others, as once, few, many or a class when expanded.

>TRBJ2-5|.|19|TRBV14|TRBD1
TGTGCCAGCAGCCAAGATCTGTTAGGGGCGACAGGGGGCCGAGAGACCCAGTACTTC
CASSQDLLGATGGRETQYF
>TRBJ2-6|.|15|TRBV27|.
TGTGCCAGCAGGCTACAGGGTACTGGGGCCAACGTCCTGACTTTC
CASRLQGTGANVLTF
>TRBJ2-5|.|15|TRBV7-9|TRBD1
TGTGCCAGCAGCTCCCGGGACAGGGGGTCGGAGACCCAGTACTTC
CASSSRDRGSETQYF
>TRBJ2-7|.|17|TRBV18|TRBD2
TGTGCCAGCTCACTGGCGGGGGAAACACGCCCGGGGTACGAGCAGTACTTC
CASSLAGETRPGYEQYF
>TRBJ1-5|.|15|TRBV28|.
TGTGCCAGCAGACTCCAGGGGACCCAAAATCAGCCCCAGCATTTT
CASRLQGTQNQPQHF
>TRBJ1-5|.|17|TRBV5-1|TRBD1
TGCGCCAGCAGAAAAGGTACCGGGACAGGGTTTGTGGAGCCCCAGCATTTT
CASRKGTGTGFVEPQHF
>TRBJ2-1|.|13|TRBV4-1|TRBD2
TGCGCCAGCAGTTGGCGGGAGTTAAATGAGCAGTTCTTC
CASSWRELNEQFF
>TRBJ1-3|.|14|TRBV28|.
TGTGCCAGCAGTTTCGGTGTCTCTGGAAACACCATATATTTT
CASSFGVSGNTIYF
>TRBJ2-7|.|13|TRBV11-1|.
TGTGCCAGCAGCCTTCCCACTTTGTATGAGCAGTACTTC
CASSLPTLYEQYF
>TRBJ1-2|.|12|TRBV28|TRBD1
TGTGCCAGCAGTTTATTAGGGGGCGGCTACACCTTC
CASSLLGGGYTF
>TRBJ1-3|.|14|TRBV5-6|TRBD1
TGTGCCAGCGGATCGACAGGGGCCGGAAACACCATATATTTT
CASGSTGAGNTIYF
>TRBJ1-1|once|15|TRBV5-1|.
TGCGCCAGCAGCCCCCTACAGGGCTTGAACACTGAAGCTTTCTTT
CASSPLQGLNTEAFF
>TRBJ1-4|few|11|TRBV7-9|.
TGTGCCAGCAGCCTCAGGGAAAAACTGTTTTTT
CASSLREKLFF
>TRBJ2-5|.|15|TRBV18|TRBD1
TGTGCCAGCTCACCGTGGGACAGTTTACAAGAGACCCAGTACTTC
CASSPWDSLQETQYF
>TRBJ2-5|.|13|TRBV28|TRBD1
TGTGCCAGCAGTCCTGGACAGGGGCAGACCCAGTACTTC
CASSPGQGQTQYF
>TRBJ1-5|few|15|TRBV7-2|.
TGTGCCAGCAGCTTAGCTGGGCGGGGCAATCAGCCCCAGCATTTT
CASSLAGRGNQPQHF
>TRBJ2-1|few|18|TRBV7-2|.
TGTGCCAGCAGCCTAATTCACCTAGCGCCCACCCTCCACAATGAGCAGTTCTTC
CASSLIHLAPTLHNEQFF
>TRBJ2-3|.|16|TRBV5-1|TRBD2
TGCGCCAGCAGCGGGGTAGCGGGAGGTAAAGCAGATACGCAGTATTTT
CASSGVAGGKADTQYF
>TRBJ2-7|.|17|TRBV27|TRBD2
TGTGCCAGCAGCCCGCCCGGGGGGACCTCACCCTTGTCCGAGCAGTACTTC
CASSPPGGTSPLSEQYF
>TRBJ2-7|.|14|TRBV7-2|TRBD1
TGTGCCAGCACCCAAGACAGGGGGTTAACCGAGCAGTACTTC
CASTQDRGLTEQYF
>TRBJ1-2|.|13|TRBV11-2|.
TGTGCCAGCAGCCCAGGAGGCACGGGGAGCTACACCTTC
CASSPGGTGSYTF
>TRBJ1-5|.|13|TRBV28|.
TGTGCCAGCAGTTTCGCGGGAATGAGGCCCCAGCATTTT
CASSFAGMRPQHF
>TRBJ2-1|few|13|TRBV7-3|TRBD2
TGTGCCAGCAGCTTGACTAGCGGGGGTGAGCAGTTCTTC
CASSLTSGGEQFF
>TRBJ1-2|.|13|TRBV7-8|.
TGTGCCAGCGCGGGGCAGACTAACTATGGCTACACCTTC
CASAGQTNYGYTF
>TRBJ1-6|.|14|TRBV7-9|.
TGTGCCAGCAGCAGACAGAACTATAATTCACCCCTCCACTTT
CASSRQNYNSPLHF
>TRBJ2-3|.|13|TRBV9|.
TGTGCCAGCAGCACCCACGGTTCCGATACGCAGTATTTT
CASSTHGSDTQYF
>TRBJ2-3|.|18|TRBV4-1|TRBD2
TGCGCCAGCAGCCAAGTCTTTGAGGCTAGCGGGAGAACAGATACGCAGTATTTT
CASSQVFEASGRTDTQYF
>TRBJ1-2|.|13|TRBV6-2/TRBV6-3|TRBD1
TGTGCCAGCAGTCGGACAGGGGACGGGGGCTACACCTTC
CASSRTGDGGYTF
>TRBJ1-5|.|17|TRBV27|TRBD1
TGTGCCAGCAGTCCTCAACAGGGGTGGGTAAGCAATCAGCCCCAGCATTTT
CASSPQQGWVSNQPQHF
>TRBJ2-2|.|16|TRBV10-3|TRBD1
TGTGCCATCAGTCAGGGGGCCACACGGAACACCGGGGAGCTGTTTTTT
CAISQGATRNTGELFF
>TRBJ2-1|.|15|TRBV7-3|TRBD2
TGTGCCAGCAGCCAACTAGCGGGAGTCGGCAATGAGCAGTTCTTC
CASSQLAGVGNEQFF
>TRBJ2-7|.|13|TRBV28|.
TGTGCCAGCAGTTTCAGCTTAGGGGTTGAGCAGTACTTC
CASSFSLGVEQYF
>TRBJ1-3|once|15|TRBV7-9|.
TGTGCCAGCAGCGAAAGGGGGGGGTCTGGAAACACCATATATTTT
CASSERGGSGNTIYF